This TCR beta chain was captured in a study of T-cell reconstitution after alpha-beta-depleted transplantation in children. This clonotype was counted a few times. The antigen remains unidentified. Construction of the TCRbeta library involved unique molecular identifiers. Each CDR3 protein gets one entry after TCRdb re-called the PCR reads with MiXCR. The repertoire holds approximately 9,000 distinct CDR3 sequences, with 17% as singletons. CDR3 size: 17 residues. The V and J ends lost 1 base and 8 bases, in that order; junction bases with no gene match: 13. Germline V gene lookup returns CDR1 SGHTA and CDR2 FQGNSA. Findings of the study overall: It was newly produced T cells that mostly accounted for T-cell counts and diversity one year after transplant.

The chain joins TRBV7-2 to TRBJ2-1; TRBD2 agrees at 8 bases. The receptor was isolated from a girl under two years old who had a stem cell transplant for combined immunodeficiency, so the T cells may come from the graft donor. The specimen was PBMCs, mostly from graft donor cells, collected 60 days after TCRalphabeta/CD19-depleted stem cell transplant. CDR3 bases: TGTGCCAGCAGCTTAGGGATCGGGGGGGGGATGGTGCATGAGCAGTTCTTC. This gives the protein CASSLGIGGGMVHEQFF.